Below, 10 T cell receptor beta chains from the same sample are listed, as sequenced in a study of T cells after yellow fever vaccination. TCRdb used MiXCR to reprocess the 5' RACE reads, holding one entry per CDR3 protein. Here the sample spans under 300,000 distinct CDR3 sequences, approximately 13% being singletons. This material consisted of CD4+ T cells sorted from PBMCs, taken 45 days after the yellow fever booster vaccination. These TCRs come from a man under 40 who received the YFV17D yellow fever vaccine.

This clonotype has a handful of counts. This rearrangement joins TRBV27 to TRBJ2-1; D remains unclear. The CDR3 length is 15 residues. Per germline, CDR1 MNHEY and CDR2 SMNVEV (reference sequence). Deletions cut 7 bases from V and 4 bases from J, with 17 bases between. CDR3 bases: TGTGCCAGCACCTTGACTCCGGGCGCTTACAATGAGCAGTTCTTC. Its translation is CASTLTPGAYNEQFF.

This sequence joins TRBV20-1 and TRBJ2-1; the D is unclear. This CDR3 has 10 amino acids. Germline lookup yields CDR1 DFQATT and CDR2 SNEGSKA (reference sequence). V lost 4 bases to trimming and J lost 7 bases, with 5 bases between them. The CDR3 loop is CSAKTNEQFF. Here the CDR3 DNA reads TGCAGTGCTAAAACTAATGAGCAGTTCTTC.

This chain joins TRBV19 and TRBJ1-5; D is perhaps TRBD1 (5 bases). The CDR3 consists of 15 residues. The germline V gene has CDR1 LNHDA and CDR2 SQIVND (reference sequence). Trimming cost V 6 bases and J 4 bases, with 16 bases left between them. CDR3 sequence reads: CASRDPRGRNQPQHF. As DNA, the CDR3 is TGTGCCAGTAGAGACCCCCGGGGGAGGAATCAGCCCCAGCATTTT.

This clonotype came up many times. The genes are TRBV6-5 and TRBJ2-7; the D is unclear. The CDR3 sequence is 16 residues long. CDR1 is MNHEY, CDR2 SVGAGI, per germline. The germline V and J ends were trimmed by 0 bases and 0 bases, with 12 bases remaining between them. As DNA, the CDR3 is TGTGCCAGCAGTTACTCGAAAAGGGAAGGCTCCTACGAGCAGTACTTC. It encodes CASSYSKREGSYEQYF.

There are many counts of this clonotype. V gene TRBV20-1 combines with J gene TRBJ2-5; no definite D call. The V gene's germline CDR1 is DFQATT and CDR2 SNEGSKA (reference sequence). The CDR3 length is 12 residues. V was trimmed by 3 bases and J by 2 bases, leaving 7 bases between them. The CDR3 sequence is CSASVQQETQYF. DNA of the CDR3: TGCAGTGCTAGCGTTCAGCAAGAGACCCAGTACTTC.

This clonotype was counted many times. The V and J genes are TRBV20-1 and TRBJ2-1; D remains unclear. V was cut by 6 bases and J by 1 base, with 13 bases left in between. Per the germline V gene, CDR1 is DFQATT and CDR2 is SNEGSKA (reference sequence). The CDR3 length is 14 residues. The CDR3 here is CSAPTPWSYNEQFF. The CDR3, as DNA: TGCAGTGCACCCACCCCATGGTCCTACAATGAGCAGTTCTTC.

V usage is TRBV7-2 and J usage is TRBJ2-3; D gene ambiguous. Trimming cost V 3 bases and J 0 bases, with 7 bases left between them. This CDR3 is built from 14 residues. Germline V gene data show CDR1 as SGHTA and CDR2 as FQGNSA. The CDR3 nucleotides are TGTGCCAGCAGCTTGATGGAGAGCACAGATACGCAGTATTTT. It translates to CASSLMESTDTQYF. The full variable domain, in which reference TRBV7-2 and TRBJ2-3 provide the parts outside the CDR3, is GAGVSQSPSNKVTEKGKDVELRCDPISGHTALYWYRQSLGQGLEFLIYFQGNSAPDKSGLPSDRFSAERTGGSVSTLTIQRTQQEDSAVYLCASSLMESTDTQYFGPGTRLTVL.

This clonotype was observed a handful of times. CDR3 DNA: TGCGCCAGCGGACAGGGGTCGAGTAACTATGGCTACACCTTC. Its translation is CASGQGSSNYGYTF. The chain is built from TRBV5-1 and TRBJ1-2, with 9 positions matching TRBD1. J lost 1 base, V lost 7 bases, and 5 bases had no gene match. From germline, CDR1 is SGHRS and CDR2 YFSETQ. The CDR3 is 14 residues long.

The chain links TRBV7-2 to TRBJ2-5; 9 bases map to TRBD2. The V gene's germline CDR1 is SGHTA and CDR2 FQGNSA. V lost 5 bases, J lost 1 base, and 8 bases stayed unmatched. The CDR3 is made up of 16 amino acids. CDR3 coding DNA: TGTGCCAGCAGCCCTCACCTAGCGGGGCTCCAAGAGACCCAGTACTTC. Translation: CASSPHLAGLQETQYF.

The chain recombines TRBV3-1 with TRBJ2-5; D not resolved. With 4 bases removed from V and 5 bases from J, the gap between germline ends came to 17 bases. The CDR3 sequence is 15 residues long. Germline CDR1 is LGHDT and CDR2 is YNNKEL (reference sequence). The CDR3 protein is CASSLGIQGGETQYF. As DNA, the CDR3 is TGTGCCAGCAGCCTAGGTATACAAGGTGGGGAGACCCAGTACTTC.